Listed below are T cell receptor beta chains from one sample, sequenced in a study of cytomegalovirus exposure and HLA in healthy donors. This table comes from immunoSEQ multiplex PCR, and its TCRdb copy is limited to in-frame clones, with some not included. Of some 150,000 clones in the sample, 75% to 85% were seen once. Sequenced: PBMCs. Receptor source: a woman aged 45-60 years in good health and CMV-seronegative. CDR3s include the opening cysteine and the closing phenylalanine or tryptophan. A D gene is named only where the DNA matches it firmly. Rows may omit the clone size; those that give it use once, few, many or a size class.

CDR3 length | J gene | D gene | V gene | clone size | CDR3 DNA | CDR3 protein
16 | TRBJ1-2 | TRBD1 | TRBV11-2 | . | TGTGCCAGCAGCCACTCGACCGGGACAGGGGTCTATGGCTACACCTTC | CASSHSTGTGVYGYTF
15 | TRBJ2-2 | TRBD1 | TRBV2 | once | TGTGCCAGCAGTATACAGGGGGGAACCACCGGGGAGCTGTTTTTT | CASSIQGGTTGELFF
14 | TRBJ2-3 | TRBD2 | TRBV9 | . | TGTGCCAGCAGTCTAGCGGGAGTTGTAGATACGCAGTATTTT | CASSLAGVVDTQYF
14 | TRBJ2-7 | . | TRBV7-2 | once | TGTGCCAGCAGCTTAGCCCGAGGCCCCTACGAGCAGTACTTC | CASSLARGPYEQYF
15 | TRBJ2-2 | . | TRBV28 | once | TGTGCCAGTACTAACGGAGACCTTGGTGGCGGGGAGCTGTTTTTT | CASTNGDLGGGELFF
18 | TRBJ1-4 | . | TRBV5-4 | . | TGTGCCAGCAGCTTGGATATGTCAGGACCTGGGGGGGGTGAAAAACTGTTTTTT | CASSLDMSGPGGGEKLFF
13 | TRBJ1-2 | . | TRBV6-5 | . | TGTGCCAGCAGTTACGCAGGGGCTGATGGCTACACCTTC | CASSYAGADGYTF
16 | TRBJ2-1 | TRBD2 | TRBV4-2 | . | TGTGCCAGCAGCCGAAATATAGCGGGAGTTAAAAATGAGCAGTTCTTC | CASSRNIAGVKNEQFF
15 | TRBJ2-3 | . | TRBV11-2 | . | TGTGCCAGCAGCCGACTAGAAATGCGGTGGGATACGCAGTATTTT | CASSRLEMRWDTQYF
14 | TRBJ2-7 | TRBD2 | TRBV25-1 | . | TGTGCCAGCAGTGAATACGGGGGGGCTGTCGAGCAGTACTTC | CASSEYGGAVEQYF
17 | TRBJ2-7 | . | TRBV10-3 | . | TGTGCCATCAGTGAGTCCTCGGGATCGACTCCCTCCTACGAGCAGTACTTC | CAISESSGSTPSYEQYF
12 | TRBJ2-1 | . | TRBV7-9 | . | TGTGCCAGCAGCTTAGTACACGATGAGCAGTTCTTC | CASSLVHDEQFF
16 | TRBJ2-7 | . | TRBV2 | once | TGTGCCAGCAGTGTGGAGGAGGGGGGAGGGGCCTACGAGCAGTACTTC | CASSVEEGGGAYEQYF
12 | TRBJ2-7 | . | TRBV28 | . | TGTGCCAGCGGGGGCAAGTCCTACGAGCAGTACTTC | CASGGKSYEQYF
14 | TRBJ1-2 | . | TRBV27 | . | TGTGCCAGTTATCCGGGGGGGTCTTCCCGCGGCTACACCTTC | CASYPGGSSRGYTF
16 | TRBJ2-1 | TRBD1 | TRBV10-3 | . | TGTGCCATCAGTGAGTCGATACAGGGGGTAAACAATGAGCAGTTCTTC | CAISESIQGVNNEQFF
14 | TRBJ2-7 | TRBD2 | TRBV19 | . | TGTGCCAGTAGTATGGGAGCGGGAGCTTACGAGCAGTACTTC | CASSMGAGAYEQYF
15 | TRBJ2-3 | . | TRBV14 | . | TGTGCCAGCAGCCACATTTCAGGGCCTACAGATACGCAGTATTTT | CASSHISGPTDTQYF
15 | TRBJ2-7 | TRBD1 | TRBV7-3 | . | TGTGCCAGCAGCATATCTACAGGGGGCGGTTACGAGCAGTACTTC | CASSISTGGGYEQYF
17 | TRBJ1-2 | TRBD1 | TRBV7-2 | . | TGTGCCAGCAGCTTAGTTGTGACAGGGGCGACTAACTATGGCTACACCTTC | CASSLVVTGATNYGYTF
14 | TRBJ2-7 | TRBD1 | TRBV7-9 | . | TGTGCCAGCAGCGGGACAGGGTATTCCTACGAGCAGTACTTC | CASSGTGYSYEQYF
19 | TRBJ1-5 | . | TRBV19 | . | TGTGCCAGTAGTATAGCGAGGACTAACGGGCGCCATAGCAATCAGCCCCAGCATTTT | CASSIARTNGRHSNQPQHF
15 | TRBJ1-5 | . | TRBV9 | . | TGTGCCAGCAGCGCAGGGGACGGGGGCAATCAGCCCCAGCATTTT | CASSAGDGGNQPQHF
15 | TRBJ2-1 | . | TRBV4-1 | few | TGCGCCAGCAGCCAGTCCGAGCGGGTCTACAATGAGCAGTTCTTC | CASSQSERVYNEQFF
14 | TRBJ2-1 | . | TRBV10-3 | . | TGTGCCATCAGTGAGTCAAGACAGGACGATGAGCAGTTCTTC | CAISESRQDDEQFF
16 | TRBJ1-2 | . | TRBV13 | . | TGTGCCAGCAGCTTAGGAGCCGGGGGTACTAACTATGGCTACACCTTC | CASSLGAGGTNYGYTF
15 | TRBJ2-7 | . | TRBV5-4 | few | TGTGCCAGCAGCTTGGAGTCGGTGAGCTCCTACGAGCAGTACTTC | CASSLESVSSYEQYF
16 | TRBJ2-7 | TRBD2 | TRBV11-2 | . | TGTGCCAGCAGCTCGCCGGGCCTAGCGGGGGCCTACGAGCAGTACTTC | CASSSPGLAGAYEQYF
13 | TRBJ1-1 | . | TRBV7-3 | few | TGTGCCAGCAGCTCCCGGGGGGGAGCGGAAGCTTTCTTT | CASSSRGGAEAFF
14 | TRBJ2-1 | . | TRBV5-1 | . | TGCGCCAGCAGCTTGGGCAGTAATAACAATGAGCAGTTCTTC | CASSLGSNNNEQFF
13 | TRBJ1-1 | . | TRBV5-8 | . | TGTGCCAGCAGCCCTCGAGGAGGGACTGAAGCTTTCTTT | CASSPRGGTEAFF
16 | TRBJ2-7 | TRBD2 | TRBV7-6 | . | TGTGCCAGCAGCTTACTAGCGGGAGTATCCAAAAACGAGCAGTACTTC | CASSLLAGVSKNEQYF
16 | TRBJ2-2 | . | TRBV6-6 | . | TGTGCCAGCAGTTATTTAGAACTGGTAAACACCGGGGAGCTGTTTTTT | CASSYLELVNTGELFF
17 | TRBJ2-3 | TRBD2 | TRBV29-1 | few | TGCAGCGCAGGGCGGCTAGCGGGAGGTGCTAGCACAGATACGCAGTATTTT | CSAGRLAGGASTDTQYF
18 | TRBJ2-1 | TRBD2 | TRBV7-9 | . | TGTGCCAGCAGCTTAGGCTTACGAAGGCTAGCGGAAAACAATGAGCAGTTCTTC | CASSLGLRRLAENNEQFF
18 | TRBJ2-1 | TRBD1 | TRBV28 | . | TGTGCCAGCAGTTCCCTGGTGGGGACAGGGGGGACCTACAATGAGCAGTTCTTC | CASSSLVGTGGTYNEQFF
15 | TRBJ2-7 | TRBD2 | TRBV7-2 | . | TGTGCCAGCAGTTTTGCCGGGACTAGCGTTTACGAGCAGTACTTC | CASSFAGTSVYEQYF
14 | TRBJ2-7 | TRBD1 | TRBV18 | . | TGTGCCAGCTCCCTTGACAGGGACGATCGCGAGCAGTACTTC | CASSLDRDDREQYF
15 | TRBJ2-7 | . | TRBV7-8 | . | TGTGCCAGCAGCTTAGCGCGGGGCACCACCTACGAGCAGTACTTC | CASSLARGTTYEQYF
13 | TRBJ1-5 | . | TRBV6-5 | . | TGTGCCAGCAGTGGGGCTCCGGGCGAGCCCCAGCATTTT | CASSGAPGEPQHF
15 | TRBJ1-1 | . | TRBV28 | . | TGTGCCAGCAGTAGGCTGGGGGGTTTGAACACTGAAGCTTTCTTT | CASSRLGGLNTEAFF
14 | TRBJ1-4 | TRBD1 | TRBV27 | . | TGTGCCAGCAGACGGACAGGGGGTGATGAAAAACTGTTTTTT | CASRRTGGDEKLFF
13 | TRBJ2-7 | . | TRBV18 | . | TGTGCCAGCTCACCCCAGTCTAGGGGCGAGCAGTACTTC | CASSPQSRGEQYF
15 | TRBJ1-1 | . | TRBV7-9 | few | TGTGCCAGCAGTCCCCCCGGGGGGTTGAACACTGAAGCTTTCTTT | CASSPPGGLNTEAFF
14 | TRBJ1-2 | . | TRBV19 | few | TGTGCCAGTAGCCCGACAGGCCTCACGTATGGCTACACCTTC | CASSPTGLTYGYTF